This TCR beta chain is drawn from a study of T cells after yellow fever vaccination. Points from the study as a whole: Clonotype sharing between CD4 and CD8 compartments was small. The secondary response was weaker but peaked faster, day 5 versus 15.

TCRdb analysed the 5' RACE reads with MiXCR anew, one entry per CDR3 protein. Altogether under 550,000 distinct CDR3 sequences are present, 21% being singletons, with the ten largest covering approximately 16%. With regard to this clonotype: Its antigen is not identified.

Germline V gene lookup returns CDR1 LNHNV and CDR2 YYDKDF (reference sequence). V lost 3 bases to trimming and J lost 5 bases; unmatched junction nucleotides: 12. The CDR3 consists of 17 residues. Here the sequenced sample was PBMCs, taken roughly 20 days after the first yellow fever vaccination. J is TRBJ1-5 and V is TRBV15, with 8 bases fitting TRBD1. The receptor was derived from a man between 18 and 29 years old who received the YFV17D yellow fever vaccine. In DNA form, the CDR3 reads TGTGCCACCAGCAGGGGGATCGGCCAGGGGGCCGATCAGCCCCAGCATTTT. It yields the protein CATSRGIGQGADQPQHF.